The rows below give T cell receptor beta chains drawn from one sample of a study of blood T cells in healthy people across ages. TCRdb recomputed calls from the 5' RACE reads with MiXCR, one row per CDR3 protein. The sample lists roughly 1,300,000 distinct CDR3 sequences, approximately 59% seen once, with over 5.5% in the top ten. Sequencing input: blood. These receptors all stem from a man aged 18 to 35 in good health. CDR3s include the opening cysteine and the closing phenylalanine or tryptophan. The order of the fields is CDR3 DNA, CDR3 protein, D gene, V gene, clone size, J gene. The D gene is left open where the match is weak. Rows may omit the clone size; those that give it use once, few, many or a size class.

CDR3nt: TGTGCCAGCAGCTTAGGGAGGAAGGGCGAGCAGTACTTC; CDR3aa: CASSLGRKGEQYF; d_gene: NA; v_gene: TRBV7-2; abundance: few; j_gene: TRBJ2-7
CDR3nt: TGTGCCATCACCCGGGGAAACACCATATATTTT; CDR3aa: CAITRGNTIYF; d_gene: NA; v_gene: TRBV10-3; abundance: NA; j_gene: TRBJ1-3
CDR3nt: TGTGCCAGCACTTTAGGGGGGACTCCAAGCTCCTACGAGCAGTACTTC; CDR3aa: CASTLGGTPSSYEQYF; d_gene: NA; v_gene: TRBV21-1; abundance: NA; j_gene: TRBJ2-7
CDR3nt: TGCAGTGCTTCAGCAAATAGCGGGACGGGAGAGACGCAGTATTTT; CDR3aa: CSASANSGTGETQYF; d_gene: TRBD2; v_gene: TRBV20-1; abundance: NA; j_gene: TRBJ2-3
CDR3nt: TGTGCCAGCAGCTTAGGGGGGACAGGGGCCTACAATGAGCAGTTCTTC; CDR3aa: CASSLGGTGAYNEQFF; d_gene: TRBD1; v_gene: TRBV7-8; abundance: NA; j_gene: TRBJ2-1
CDR3nt: TGTGCCAGCAGACGGGACAGGGCCCCAGATACGCAGTATTTT; CDR3aa: CASRRDRAPDTQYF; d_gene: TRBD1; v_gene: TRBV12-3/TRBV12-4; abundance: NA; j_gene: TRBJ2-3
CDR3nt: TGTGCCAGCAGCAGTACAGGGGTAGGCTACGAGCAGTACTTC; CDR3aa: CASSSTGVGYEQYF; d_gene: TRBD1; v_gene: TRBV11-2; abundance: NA; j_gene: TRBJ2-7
CDR3nt: TGTGCCACCAGTGAGCGACAGGGGGTACTTAACAATGAGCAGTTCTTC; CDR3aa: CATSERQGVLNNEQFF; d_gene: TRBD1; v_gene: TRBV24-1; abundance: NA; j_gene: TRBJ2-1
CDR3nt: TGTGCCAGCAGTTCCCAACGGAGCACAGATACGCAGTATTTT; CDR3aa: CASSSQRSTDTQYF; d_gene: NA; v_gene: TRBV6-2/TRBV6-3; abundance: NA; j_gene: TRBJ2-3
CDR3nt: TGTGCCAGCAGCCTAGAAGAACTAGCGGGAGTCTACGAGCAGTACTTC; CDR3aa: CASSLEELAGVYEQYF; d_gene: TRBD2; v_gene: TRBV4-2; abundance: few; j_gene: TRBJ2-7
CDR3nt: TGTGCCAGCAGTTACTCCCGAGTAGGGGTCTCCGAGCAGTACTTC; CDR3aa: CASSYSRVGVSEQYF; d_gene: NA; v_gene: TRBV6-5; abundance: NA; j_gene: TRBJ2-7
CDR3nt: TGTGCCACCAGCAGAGATCTACAGGGGAGGTCAGTAGATCCCTACGAGCAGTACTTC; CDR3aa: CATSRDLQGRSVDPYEQYF; d_gene: NA; v_gene: TRBV15; abundance: NA; j_gene: TRBJ2-7
CDR3nt: TGTGCCAGCCGGGACTCGCAGTACAATGAGCAGTTCTTC; CDR3aa: CASRDSQYNEQFF; d_gene: NA; v_gene: TRBV12-3/TRBV12-4; abundance: NA; j_gene: TRBJ2-1
CDR3nt: TGTGCCAGCAGTAGGGCGGATCAAGAGACCCAGTACTTC; CDR3aa: CASSRADQETQYF; d_gene: NA; v_gene: TRBV28; abundance: NA; j_gene: TRBJ2-5
CDR3nt: TGTGCCAGCAGCAAAGTGGGCGGACTGTGGGATGGCTACACCTTC; CDR3aa: CASSKVGGLWDGYTF; d_gene: NA; v_gene: TRBV21-1; abundance: NA; j_gene: TRBJ1-2
CDR3nt: TGCAGCGCCTACACTAGCGGGAGTTCATACAATGAGCAGTTCTTC; CDR3aa: CSAYTSGSSYNEQFF; d_gene: TRBD2; v_gene: TRBV29-1; abundance: few; j_gene: TRBJ2-1
CDR3nt: TGTGCCAGCTCACCACCACTCGGTTTGAGCTCCTACAATGAGCAGTTCTTC; CDR3aa: CASSPPLGLSSYNEQFF; d_gene: NA; v_gene: TRBV18; abundance: NA; j_gene: TRBJ2-1
CDR3nt: TGTGCCAGCAGTTACCTTCAGGGCCACGAGCAGTACTTC; CDR3aa: CASSYLQGHEQYF; d_gene: NA; v_gene: TRBV6-2/TRBV6-3; abundance: NA; j_gene: TRBJ2-7
CDR3nt: TGTGCCAGCAGCGCTGCGTATCCGGGACAGGGGGGATTACTGTTTTTT; CDR3aa: CASSAAYPGQGGLLFF; d_gene: TRBD1; v_gene: TRBV7-9; abundance: NA; j_gene: TRBJ1-4
CDR3nt: TGTGCCAGCAGCTTCCTAGGGCTCCAAGAGACCCAGTACTTC; CDR3aa: CASSFLGLQETQYF; d_gene: NA; v_gene: TRBV7-7; abundance: NA; j_gene: TRBJ2-5
CDR3nt: TGCAGTGCTAGTACCGCCACAGGGGGTTACGAGCAGTACTTC; CDR3aa: CSASTATGGYEQYF; d_gene: TRBD1; v_gene: TRBV20-1; abundance: NA; j_gene: TRBJ2-7
CDR3nt: TGTGCCAGCAGTGAAGGTTTTCCGGGGCCAAGGACCGGGGAGCTGTTTTTT; CDR3aa: CASSEGFPGPRTGELFF; d_gene: NA; v_gene: TRBV25-1; abundance: NA; j_gene: TRBJ2-2
CDR3nt: TGTGCCAGCACCACCGGGACCGCAAAAGCTTTCTTT; CDR3aa: CASTTGTAKAFF; d_gene: NA; v_gene: TRBV12-3/TRBV12-4; abundance: few; j_gene: TRBJ1-1
CDR3nt: TGCAGCGTTCAACCCACTGGAGCTAACTATGGCTACACCTTC; CDR3aa: CSVQPTGANYGYTF; d_gene: NA; v_gene: TRBV29-1; abundance: once; j_gene: TRBJ1-2
CDR3nt: TGCAGTGCTAGAGATACGAGGGGGGACTATGGCTACACCTTC; CDR3aa: CSARDTRGDYGYTF; d_gene: NA; v_gene: TRBV20-1; abundance: NA; j_gene: TRBJ1-2
CDR3nt: TGCGCCAGCAGCCCAGGGTTTAGTAACACCTTC; CDR3aa: CASSPGFSNTF; d_gene: NA; v_gene: TRBV12-3/TRBV12-4; abundance: once; j_gene: TRBJ1-2
CDR3nt: TGCGCCAGCAGCCAAGAACCTAGCGGCGATGAGCAGTACTTC; CDR3aa: CASSQEPSGDEQYF; d_gene: TRBD2; v_gene: TRBV4-1; abundance: NA; j_gene: TRBJ2-5
CDR3nt: TGTGCCAGCAGTTTAGAAGACAGGGGTCAAAACATTCAGTACTTC; CDR3aa: CASSLEDRGQNIQYF; d_gene: TRBD1; v_gene: TRBV12-3/TRBV12-4; abundance: NA; j_gene: TRBJ2-4
CDR3nt: TGTGCCAGCGGCCGTGGAGGGACCAATCAGCCCCAGCATTTT; CDR3aa: CASGRGGTNQPQHF; d_gene: NA; v_gene: TRBV28; abundance: once; j_gene: TRBJ1-5
CDR3nt: TGTGCCAGCAGCTTAGCCGTGCAGGGATACACCGGGGAGCTGTTTTTT; CDR3aa: CASSLAVQGYTGELFF; d_gene: NA; v_gene: TRBV7-7; abundance: NA; j_gene: TRBJ2-2
CDR3nt: TGTGCCAGCAGTCCCCGCGAATGCGAAGCTTTCTTT; CDR3aa: CASSPRECEAFF; d_gene: NA; v_gene: TRBV12-3/TRBV12-4; abundance: NA; j_gene: TRBJ1-1
CDR3nt: TGCGCCAGCAGCTTGGAAAGCGGCTCCTACGAGCAGTTTTTT; CDR3aa: CASSLESGSYEQFF; d_gene: NA; v_gene: TRBV5-1; abundance: NA; j_gene: TRBJ2-2
CDR3nt: TGTGCCAGCAGTTTTTACAGGGACGGCTACACCTTC; CDR3aa: CASSFYRDGYTF; d_gene: NA; v_gene: TRBV2; abundance: few; j_gene: TRBJ1-2